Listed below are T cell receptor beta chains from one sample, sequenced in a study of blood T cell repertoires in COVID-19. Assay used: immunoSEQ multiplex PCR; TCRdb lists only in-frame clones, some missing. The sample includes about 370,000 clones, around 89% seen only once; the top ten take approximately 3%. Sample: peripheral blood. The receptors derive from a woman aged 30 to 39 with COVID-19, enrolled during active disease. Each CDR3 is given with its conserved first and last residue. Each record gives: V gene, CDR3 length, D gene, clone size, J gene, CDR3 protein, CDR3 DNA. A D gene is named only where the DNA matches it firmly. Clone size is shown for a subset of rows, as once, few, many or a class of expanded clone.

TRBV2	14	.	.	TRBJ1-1	CASARRRTATEAFF	TGTGCCAGCGCCCGGAGGCGGACAGCCACTGAAGCTTTCTTT
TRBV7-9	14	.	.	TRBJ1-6	CASSLDSSNSPLHF	TGTGCCAGCAGCTTGGACAGCTCCAATTCACCCCTCCACTTT
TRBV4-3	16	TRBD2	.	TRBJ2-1	CASSQEAGGSYNEQFF	TGCGCCAGCAGCCAAGAGGCGGGGGGCTCATACAATGAGCAGTTCTTC
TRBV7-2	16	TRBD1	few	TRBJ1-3	CASSLDRGRVGNTIYF	TGTGCCAGCAGCTTGGACAGGGGGCGCGTTGGAAACACCATATATTTT
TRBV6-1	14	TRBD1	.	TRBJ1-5	CASSDGTENQPQHF	TGTGCCAGCAGTGACGGGACAGAAAATCAGCCCCAGCATTTT
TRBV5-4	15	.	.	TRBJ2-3	CASSLGIDYTDTQYF	TGTGCCAGCAGCTTGGGGATAGACTACACAGATACGCAGTATTTT
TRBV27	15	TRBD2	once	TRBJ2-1	CASSVAGVSYNEQFF	TGTGCCAGCAGCGTAGCGGGGGTCTCCTACAATGAGCAGTTCTTC
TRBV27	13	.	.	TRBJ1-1	CASSLTGSTEAFF	TGTGCCAGCAGCCTCACAGGGAGCACTGAAGCTTTCTTT
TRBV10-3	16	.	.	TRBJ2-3	CATAPPARDLGDTQYF	TGTGCCACAGCCCCACCCGCCCGGGACTTGGGTGATACGCAGTATTTT
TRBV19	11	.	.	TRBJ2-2	CASRYGGELFF	TGTGCCAGTAGGTACGGCGGGGAGCTGTTTTTT
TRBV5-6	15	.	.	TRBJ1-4	CASSLPLQAGEKLFF	TGTGCCAGCAGCTTGCCCCTACAGGCCGGCGAAAAACTGTTTTTT
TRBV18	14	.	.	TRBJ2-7	CASSPSTGEGEQYF	TGTGCCAGCTCGCCGTCGACAGGGGAGGGCGAGCAGTACTTC
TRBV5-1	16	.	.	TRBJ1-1	CASSSWGGGGNTEAFF	TGCGCCAGCAGCTCGTGGGGCGGCGGGGGGAACACTGAAGCTTTCTTT
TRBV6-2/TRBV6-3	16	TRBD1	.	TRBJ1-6	CASSYFGRGENSPLHF	TGTGCCAGCAGTTACTTCGGCAGGGGGGAGAATTCACCCCTCCACTTT
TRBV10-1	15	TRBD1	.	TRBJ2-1	CASSYRTGRYNEQFF	TGCGCCAGCAGTTATCGGACAGGCCGCTACAATGAGCAGTTCTTC
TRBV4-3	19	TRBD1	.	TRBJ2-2	CASSQAGTGGAGAAGELFF	TGCGCCAGCAGCCAGGCCGGGACAGGGGGCGCCGGGGCCGCCGGGGAGCTGTTTTTT
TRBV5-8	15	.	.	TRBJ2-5	CASEPSLARGETQYF	TGTGCCAGCGAACCATCACTAGCCCGGGGAGAGACCCAGTACTTC
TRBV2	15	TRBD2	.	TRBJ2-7	CASSSERGVSYEQYF	TGTGCCAGCAGTTCTGAGCGGGGGGTCTCCTACGAGCAGTACTTC
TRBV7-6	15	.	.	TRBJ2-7	CASTRYSPSSYEQYF	TGTGCCAGCACCCGGTACTCCCCGAGCTCCTACGAGCAGTACTTC
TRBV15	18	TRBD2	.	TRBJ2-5	CATSPLVGTSVLQETQYF	TGTGCCACCAGCCCCCTTGTCGGGACTAGCGTTCTTCAAGAGACCCAGTACTTC
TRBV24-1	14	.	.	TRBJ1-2	CATSDPVGEGGYTF	TGTGCCACCAGTGACCCAGTGGGGGAGGGTGGCTACACCTTC
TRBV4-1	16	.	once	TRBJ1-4	CASSRGTSGWNEKLFF	TGCGCCAGCAGCCGAGGGACATCTGGCTGGAATGAAAAACTGTTTTTT
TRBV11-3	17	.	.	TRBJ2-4	CASSPPEIWSAKNIQYF	TGTGCCAGCAGCCCCCCGGAGATATGGTCAGCCAAAAACATTCAGTACTTC
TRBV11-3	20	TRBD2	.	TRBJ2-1	CASSLGPGLAGGGSYNEQFF	TGTGCCAGCAGCTTAGGGCCGGGACTAGCGGGAGGGGGGTCCTACAATGAGCAGTTCTTC
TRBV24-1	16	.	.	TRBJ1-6	CATSDIPVEAYSPLHF	TGTGCCACCAGTGATATCCCCGTTGAAGCGTATTCACCCCTCCACTTT
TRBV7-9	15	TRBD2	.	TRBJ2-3	CASSELAGNTDTQYF	TGTGCCAGCAGCGAACTAGCGGGAAACACAGATACGCAGTATTTT
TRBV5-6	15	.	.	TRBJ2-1	CASSLSRAPYNEQFF	TGTGCCAGCAGCTTGAGCAGGGCCCCCTACAATGAGCAGTTCTTC
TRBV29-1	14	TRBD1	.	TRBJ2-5	CSVSTTGGKETQYF	TGCAGCGTTAGCACAACAGGGGGCAAGGAGACCCAGTACTTC
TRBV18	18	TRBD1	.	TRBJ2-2	CASSPRTGGAEGTGELFF	TGTGCCAGCTCACCGCGCACAGGGGGCGCGGAGGGCACCGGGGAGCTGTTTTTT
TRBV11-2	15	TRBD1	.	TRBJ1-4	CASSPRTGGNEKLFF	TGTGCCAGCAGCCCCCGGACAGGCGGTAATGAAAAACTGTTTTTT
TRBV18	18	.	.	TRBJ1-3	CASSPNFSGSSTGNTIYF	TGTGCCAGCTCACCAAACTTCAGCGGGAGCTCTACTGGAAACACCATATATTTT
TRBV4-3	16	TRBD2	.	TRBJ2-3	CASSQVLASGADTQYF	TGCGCCAGCAGCCAAGTCTTGGCTAGCGGGGCAGATACGCAGTATTTT
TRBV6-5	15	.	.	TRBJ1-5	CASRDRGGGNQPQHF	TGTGCCAGCAGGGACCGGGGGGGAGGCAATCAGCCCCAGCATTTT
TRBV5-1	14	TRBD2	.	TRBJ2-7	CASSLGLAGDEQYF	TGCGCCAGCAGCTTGGGACTAGCGGGGGACGAGCAGTACTTC
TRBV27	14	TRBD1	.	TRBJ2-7	CASSIDRGPYEQYF	TGTGCCAGCAGTATCGACAGGGGGCCCTACGAGCAGTACTTC
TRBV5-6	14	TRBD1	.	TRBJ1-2	CASSFDRVVRGYTF	TGTGCCAGCAGTTTCGACAGGGTGGTCCGCGGCTACACCTTC
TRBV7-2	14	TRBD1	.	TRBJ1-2	CASSLSTGVYGYTF	TGTGCCAGCAGCTTATCAACAGGGGTGTATGGCTACACCTTC
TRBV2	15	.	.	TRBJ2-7	CASSEEGTGAYEQYF	TGTGCCAGCAGTGAAGAGGGGACGGGAGCCTACGAGCAGTACTTC
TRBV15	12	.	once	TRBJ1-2	CATSRDSYGYTF	TGTGCCACCAGCAGAGATTCGTATGGCTACACCTTC
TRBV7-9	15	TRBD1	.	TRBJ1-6	CASSPSRTGSSPLHF	TGTGCCAGCAGCCCCTCCCGGACAGGGAGTTCACCCCTCCACTTT
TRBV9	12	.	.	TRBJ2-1	CASSVGGLGQFF	TGTGCCAGCAGCGTAGGGGGCCTCGGGCAGTTCTTC
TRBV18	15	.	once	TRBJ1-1	CASSIDGHPNTEAFF	TGTGCCAGCTCGATAGACGGACACCCCAACACTGAAGCTTTCTTT
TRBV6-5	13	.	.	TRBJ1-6	CATKGRVGSPLHF	TGTGCCACCAAGGGCAGGGTTGGTTCACCCCTCCACTTT
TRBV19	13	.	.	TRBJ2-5	CASSIWAGETQYF	TGTGCCAGTAGTATTTGGGCGGGAGAGACCCAGTACTTC
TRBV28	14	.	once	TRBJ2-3	CASRTWRSTDTQYF	TGTGCCAGCAGGACGTGGCGGAGCACAGATACGCAGTATTTT
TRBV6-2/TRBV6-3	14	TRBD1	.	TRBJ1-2	CASSWDRALRGYTF	TGTGCCAGCAGTTGGGACAGGGCTTTACGTGGCTACACCTTC
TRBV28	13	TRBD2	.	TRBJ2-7	CATRRGGKDEQYF	TGTGCCACAAGACGGGGGGGGAAGGACGAGCAGTACTTC
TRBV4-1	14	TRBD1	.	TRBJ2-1	CASSPGHGTGDSFF	TGCGCCAGCAGCCCGGGCCATGGGACAGGGGACTCGTTCTTC